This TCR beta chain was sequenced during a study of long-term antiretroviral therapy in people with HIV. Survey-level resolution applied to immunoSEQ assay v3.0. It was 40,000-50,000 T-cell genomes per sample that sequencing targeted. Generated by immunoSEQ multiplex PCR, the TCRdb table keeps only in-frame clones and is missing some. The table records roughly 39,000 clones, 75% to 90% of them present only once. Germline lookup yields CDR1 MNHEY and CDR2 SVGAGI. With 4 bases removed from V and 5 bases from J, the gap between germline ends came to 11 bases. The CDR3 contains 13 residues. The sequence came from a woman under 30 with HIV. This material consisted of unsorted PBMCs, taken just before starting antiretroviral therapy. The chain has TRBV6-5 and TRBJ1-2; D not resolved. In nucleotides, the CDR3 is TGTGCCAGCAGTTTCTGGGAGCGGTATGGCTACACCTTC. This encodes CASSFWERYGYTF.